This entry lists 8 T cell receptor beta chains sequenced from one sample in a study of T cells after somatic rescue of genetic block. Sequencing was performed with immunoSEQ multiplex PCR; in TCRdb, only in-frame clones are kept and a portion is missing. Of roughly 13,000 clones in the sample, over 65% are singletons; the top ten hold 15% to 20%. Sequenced input: peripheral blood mononuclear cells (PBMCs). Receptors originate from a boy between 10 and 17 years old.

The chain recombines TRBV7-9 with TRBJ1-2, with D possibly TRBD1 on 5 matching bases. V gave up 4 bases and J gave up 6 bases, with 18 bases separating them. Germline V gene data show CDR1 as SEHNR and CDR2 as FQNEAQ (reference sequence). There are 15 residues in the CDR3. The CDR3, as DNA: TGTGCCAGCAGCTCTCGGGGCAGGGCGGGTGATGGCTACACCTTC. Its translation: CASSSRGRAGDGYTF. The complete variable domain, with remaining parts taken from reference TRBV7-9 and TRBJ1-2, reads DTGVSQNPRHKITKRGQNVTFRCDPISEHNRLYWYRQTLGQGPEFLTYFQNEAQLEKSRLLSDRFSAERPKGSFSTLEIQRTEQGDSAMYLCASSSRGRAGDGYTFGSGTRLTVV.

The V gene is TRBV7-3, the J gene TRBJ2-2; 10 nucleotides line up with TRBD2. The CDR3 runs 20 residues. Germline loops: CDR1 SGHTA, CDR2 FQGTGA. Trimming took 1 base from V and 0 from J; bases not matched to a gene: 11. In nucleotides, the CDR3 is TGTGCCAGCAGCTTAAAAAGGCTAGCGGGAGTAGGAACGAACACCGGGGAGCTGTTTTTT. This encodes CASSLKRLAGVGTNTGELFF.

The chain couples TRBV6-5 to TRBJ2-3; possibly TRBD2 for D (5 bases). The ends were cut back, 5 bases at V and 7 bases at J, with 16 bases in the middle. CDR3 length: 14 amino acids. In germline, CDR1 is MNHEY, CDR2 SVGAGI. CDR3 region: CASSPGGRGNTQYF. CDR3 bases: TGTGCCAGCAGTCCCGGTGGTAGAGGGAATACGCAGTATTTT.

V usage is TRBV28 and J usage is TRBJ2-7; D possibly matches TRBD1 or TRBD2 (5 bases each). The V gene lost 5 bases and the J gene lost 3 bases, with 20 bases spanning the gap. This CDR3 comprises 16 residues. The germline CDR1 and CDR2 sequences are MDHEN and SYDVKM. CDR3 residues: CASSPEGTGTDYEQYF. The CDR3 DNA reads as TGTGCCAGCAGTCCAGAAGGAACCGGGACGGACTACGAGCAGTACTTC.

Here the CDR3 DNA reads TGTGCCAATTCTATGCCCGGACAGGTCAAAAGATCCTATGGCTACACCTTC. It codes for CANSMPGQVKRSYGYTF. V usage is TRBV21-1 and J usage is TRBJ1-2; the listed D gene, TRBD1, was not tested against the DNA. TRBV21-1 is a documented pseudogene. The CDR3 contains 17 residues.

V and J are TRBV30 and TRBJ2-5, with D perhaps assigned TRBD1 or TRBD2 (5 bases each). Per the germline V gene, CDR1 is GTSNPN and CDR2 is SVGIG (reference sequence). Between the trimmed V and J ends, which lost 5 bases and 4 bases, there was a span of 14 bases. This CDR3 region has 13 residues. CDR3: CAWGTTNGETQYF. The DNA for the CDR3 is TGTGCCTGGGGGACCACGAATGGAGAGACCCAGTACTTC.

This rearrangement joins TRBV5-5 to TRBJ2-1; perhaps TRBD2 as D (6 bases). V was trimmed by 4 bases and J by 1 base, leaving 15 bases between them. Per germline, CDR1 SGHKS and CDR2 YYEKEE (reference sequence). CDR3 size: 16 residues. In nucleotides, the CDR3 is TGTGCCAGCAGCGTGGACTACTCGAGGTCCTACAATGAGCAGTTCTTC. It specifies CASSVDYSRSYNEQFF.

The chain couples TRBV14 to TRBJ2-1; 8 positions agree with TRBD1. The V segment lost 4 bases and the J segment 4 bases; nucleotides outside the gene matches: 9. Germline-derived CDR1 and CDR2 are SGHDN and FVKESK. The CDR3 length is 16 residues. The CDR3: CASSPSPGTGYNEQFF. The CDR3 DNA sequence: TGTGCCAGCAGCCCCTCCCCGGGGACAGGTTACAATGAGCAGTTCTTC.